Listed below are T cell receptor beta chains from one sample, sequenced in a study of identical twins. TCRdb re-called the 5' RACE reads through MiXCR, storing one row per CDR3 protein. The repertoire includes 700,000 or so distinct CDR3 sequences, over 8.5% of them detected once, and around 0.95% sits in the top ten. This sample also belongs to another study, concerning yellow fever vaccine responses in identical twins.

Sequenced material: PBMCs. The origin of the receptors is a woman aged 18-29 years in good health. CDR3s include the opening cysteine and the closing phenylalanine or tryptophan. Fields, in order: J gene, clone size, V gene, D gene, CDR3 DNA, CDR3 protein. D genes are given only for firm matches. Not all rows give a size; the values are once, few, many and, for expanded clones, a class.

TRBJ2-6	few	TRBV15	-	TGTGCCACCAGCAGAGCCGTGTCTGGGGCCAACGTCCTGACTTTC	CATSRAVSGANVLTF
TRBJ1-5	many	TRBV7-9	TRBD1	TGTGCCAGCAGCTTAGGAGGACAGGGAAGCAATCAGCCCCAGCATTTT	CASSLGGQGSNQPQHF
TRBJ2-7	few	TRBV20-1	-	TGCAGTGCTAGAGACCCCCGGTGGGCGGGAAGCTACGAGCAGTACTTC	CSARDPRWAGSYEQYF
TRBJ2-1	few	TRBV3-1	TRBD1	TGTGCCAGCAGCCTTTTAAGACAGGGGGCGGGATACAATGAGCAGTTCTTC	CASSLLRQGAGYNEQFF
TRBJ2-3	many	TRBV20-1	-	TGCAGTGCTTCAAGAGGCACAGATACGCAGTATTTT	CSASRGTDTQYF
TRBJ2-7	many	TRBV6-2/TRBV6-3	-	TGTGCCAGCAATGCTGACGTAGGCTACGAGCAGTACTTC	CASNADVGYEQYF
TRBJ2-1	few	TRBV2	TRBD2	TGTGCCAGCAGTGTGGGAGGGGAGACTGAGCAGTTCTTC	CASSVGGETEQFF
TRBJ2-7	many	TRBV4-3	-	TGCGCCAGCAGACAATCACTAGGGGCCTACGAGCAGTACTTC	CASRQSLGAYEQYF
TRBJ2-1	-	TRBV6-2/TRBV6-3	-	TGTGCCAGCAGAGGACCCAGGGGTGAGCAGTTCTTC	CASRGPRGEQFF
TRBJ2-1	many	TRBV4-3	-	TGCGCCAGCAGCCAAGTAGCAGGCGATGAGCAGTTCTTC	CASSQVAGDEQFF
TRBJ2-3	few	TRBV5-5	-	TGTGCCAGCAGCTTGGAGTCTAGCAGAGATACGCAGTATTTT	CASSLESSRDTQYF
TRBJ2-5	many	TRBV29-1	-	TGCAGCGTTGTTCGGCAGATTGAGGAGACCCAGTACTTC	CSVVRQIEETQYF
TRBJ1-5	-	TRBV7-9	-	TGTGCCAGCAGCTTTTTTGGTCGGGATCAGCCCCAGCATTTT	CASSFFGRDQPQHF
TRBJ2-5	few	TRBV7-2	TRBD1	TGTGCCAGCAGCTCAGGGGACAGCCCGTACCAAGAGACCCAGTACTTC	CASSSGDSPYQETQYF
TRBJ2-1	-	TRBV6-4	TRBD2	TGTGCCAGCAGTGATCAAGCGGGGGGGCCTGGCAATGAGCAGTTCTTC	CASSDQAGGPGNEQFF
TRBJ1-6	-	TRBV20-1	-	TGCAGTGCTAGAGTCCCCAGGGGAGATTCACCCCTCCACTTT	CSARVPRGDSPLHF
TRBJ1-1	many	TRBV11-2	-	TGTGCCAGCAGCTTAGGCCCTGGACTGACCAACACTGAAGCTTTCTTT	CASSLGPGLTNTEAFF
TRBJ2-3	-	TRBV15	-	TGTGCCACCAGCAGAGACAAGTTGGATACGCAGTATTTT	CATSRDKLDTQYF
TRBJ2-7	-	TRBV29-1	TRBD2	TGCAGCGTTGTCGGGGGGGACTCCTACGAGCAGTACTTC	CSVVGGDSYEQYF
TRBJ2-2	-	TRBV20-1	TRBD1	TGCAGTGCTAACAAACAGGGGGATCGCGGGGAGCTGTTTTTT	CSANKQGDRGELFF
TRBJ2-3	few	TRBV4-2	-	TGTGCCAGCAGCCAAGCCCAGAAAGGGGACACAGATACGCAGTATTTT	CASSQAQKGDTDTQYF
TRBJ2-7	few	TRBV5-1	-	TGCGCCAGCAGCTTGTATGGGGGAGACAACTCCTACGAGCAGTACTTC	CASSLYGGDNSYEQYF
TRBJ2-2	many	TRBV7-9	TRBD2	TGTGCCAGCAGCTTAGGATTAGCGGGAGAAGACACCGGGGAGCTGTTTTTT	CASSLGLAGEDTGELFF
TRBJ2-6	-	TRBV7-9	-	TGTGCCAGCAGCTTATATGGGGCGTACTCTGGGGCCAACGTCCTGACTTTC	CASSLYGAYSGANVLTF
TRBJ2-7	few	TRBV20-1	TRBD1	TGCAGTGCTATACTGGACAGGAGCTCCTACGAGCAGTACTTC	CSAILDRSSYEQYF
TRBJ2-7	-	TRBV4-1	TRBD2	TGCGCCAGCAGCCACATCGGACTAGCGGGAACCACCTACGAGCAGTACTTC	CASSHIGLAGTTYEQYF